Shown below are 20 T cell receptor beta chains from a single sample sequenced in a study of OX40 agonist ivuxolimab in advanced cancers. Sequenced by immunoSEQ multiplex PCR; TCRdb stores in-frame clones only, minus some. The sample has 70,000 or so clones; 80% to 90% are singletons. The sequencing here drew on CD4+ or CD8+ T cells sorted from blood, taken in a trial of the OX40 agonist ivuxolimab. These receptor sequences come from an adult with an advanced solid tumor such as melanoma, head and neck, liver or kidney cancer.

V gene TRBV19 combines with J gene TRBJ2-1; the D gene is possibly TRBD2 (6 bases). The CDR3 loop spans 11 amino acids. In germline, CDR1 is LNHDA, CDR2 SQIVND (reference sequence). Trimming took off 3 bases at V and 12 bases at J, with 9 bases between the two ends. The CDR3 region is CASSIGTVQFF. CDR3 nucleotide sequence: TGTGCCAGTAGTATCGGGACTGTGCAGTTCTTC. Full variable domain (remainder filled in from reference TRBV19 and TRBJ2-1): DGGITQSPKYLFRKEGQNVTLSCEQNLNHDAMYWYRQDPGQGLRLIYYSQIVNDFQKGDIAEGYSVSREKKESFPLTVTSAQKNPTAFYLCASSIGTVQFFGPGTRLTVL.

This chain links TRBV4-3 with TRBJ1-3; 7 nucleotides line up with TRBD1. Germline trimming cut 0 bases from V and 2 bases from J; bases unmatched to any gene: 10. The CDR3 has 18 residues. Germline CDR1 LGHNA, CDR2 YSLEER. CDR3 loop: CASSQEDPNRGPGNTIYF. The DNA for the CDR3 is TGCGCCAGCAGCCAAGAAGATCCCAACAGGGGACCTGGAAACACCATATATTTT.

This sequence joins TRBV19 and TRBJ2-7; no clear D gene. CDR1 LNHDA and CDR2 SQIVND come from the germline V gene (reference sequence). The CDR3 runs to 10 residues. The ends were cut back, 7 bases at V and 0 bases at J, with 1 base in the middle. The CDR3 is CASNSYEQYF. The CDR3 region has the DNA TGTGCCAGTAACTCCTACGAGCAGTACTTC.

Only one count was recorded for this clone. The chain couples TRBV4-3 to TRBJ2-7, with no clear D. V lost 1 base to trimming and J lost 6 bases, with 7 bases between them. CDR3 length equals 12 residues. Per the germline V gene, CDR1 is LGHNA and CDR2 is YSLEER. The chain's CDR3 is CASSQGSTEQYF. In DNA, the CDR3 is TGCGCCAGCAGCCAAGGATCTACCGAGCAGTACTTC.

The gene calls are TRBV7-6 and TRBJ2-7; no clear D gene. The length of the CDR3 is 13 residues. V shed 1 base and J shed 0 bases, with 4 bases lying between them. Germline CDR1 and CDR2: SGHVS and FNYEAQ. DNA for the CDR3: TGTGCCAGCAGCTTAGATACCTCCTACGAGCAGTACTTC. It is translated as CASSLDTSYEQYF.

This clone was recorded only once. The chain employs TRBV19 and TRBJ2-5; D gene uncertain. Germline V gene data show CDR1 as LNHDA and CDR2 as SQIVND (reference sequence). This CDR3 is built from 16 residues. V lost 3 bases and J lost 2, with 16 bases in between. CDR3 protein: CASSMNRLGGQETQYF. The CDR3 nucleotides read TGTGCCAGTAGTATGAACCGGCTCGGCGGTCAAGAGACCCAGTACTTC.

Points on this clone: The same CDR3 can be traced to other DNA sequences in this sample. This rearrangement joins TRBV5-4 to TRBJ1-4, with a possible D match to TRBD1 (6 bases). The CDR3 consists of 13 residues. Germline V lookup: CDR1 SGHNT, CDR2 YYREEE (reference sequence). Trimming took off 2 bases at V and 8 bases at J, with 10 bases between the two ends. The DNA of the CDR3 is TGTGCCAGCAGCTTCGGAGGGGGAGAAAAACTGTTTTTT. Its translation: CASSFGGGEKLFF.

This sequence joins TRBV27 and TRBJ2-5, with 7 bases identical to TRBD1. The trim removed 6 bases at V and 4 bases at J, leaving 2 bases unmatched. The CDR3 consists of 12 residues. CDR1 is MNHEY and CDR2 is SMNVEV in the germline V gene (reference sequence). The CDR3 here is CASRQGLETQYF. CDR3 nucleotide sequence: TGTGCCAGCAGACAGGGGTTAGAGACCCAGTACTTC.

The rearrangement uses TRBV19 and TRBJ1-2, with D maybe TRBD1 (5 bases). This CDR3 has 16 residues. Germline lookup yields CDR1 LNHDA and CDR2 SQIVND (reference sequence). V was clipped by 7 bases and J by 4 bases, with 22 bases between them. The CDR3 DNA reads TGTGCCAGTACCACCTGGAGGGTGAGGGGAATCTATGGCTACACCTTC. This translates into CASTTWRVRGIYGYTF.

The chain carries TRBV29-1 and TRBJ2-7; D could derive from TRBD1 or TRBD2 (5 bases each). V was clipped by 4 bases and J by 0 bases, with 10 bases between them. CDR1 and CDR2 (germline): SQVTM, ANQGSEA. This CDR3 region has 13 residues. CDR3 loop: CSVVWDHSYEQYF. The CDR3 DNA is TGCAGCGTTGTGTGGGACCACTCCTACGAGCAGTACTTC.

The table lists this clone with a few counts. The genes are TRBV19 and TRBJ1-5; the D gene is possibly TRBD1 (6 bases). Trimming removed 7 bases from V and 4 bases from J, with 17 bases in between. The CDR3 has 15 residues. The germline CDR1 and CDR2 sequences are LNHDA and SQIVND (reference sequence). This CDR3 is CASIVGAASNQPQHF. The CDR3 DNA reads TGTGCCAGTATCGTGGGGGCAGCCTCTAATCAGCCCCAGCATTTT.

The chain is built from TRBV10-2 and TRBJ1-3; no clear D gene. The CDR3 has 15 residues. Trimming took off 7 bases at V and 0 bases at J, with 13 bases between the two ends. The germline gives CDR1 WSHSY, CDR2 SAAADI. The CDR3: CASKKDGTSGNTIYF. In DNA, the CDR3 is TGCGCCAGCAAAAAGGACGGTACCTCTGGAAACACCATATATTTT.

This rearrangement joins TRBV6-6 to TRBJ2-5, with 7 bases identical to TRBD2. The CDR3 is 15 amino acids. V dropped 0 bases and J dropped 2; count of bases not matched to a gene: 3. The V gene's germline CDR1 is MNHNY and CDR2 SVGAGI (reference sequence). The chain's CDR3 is CASSYSAGAQETQYF. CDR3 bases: TGTGCCAGCAGTTACTCGGCGGGAGCGCAAGAGACCCAGTACTTC.

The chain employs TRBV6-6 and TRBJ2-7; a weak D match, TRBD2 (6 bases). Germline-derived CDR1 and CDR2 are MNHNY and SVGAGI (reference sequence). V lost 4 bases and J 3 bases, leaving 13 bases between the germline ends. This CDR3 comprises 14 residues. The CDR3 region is CASSFADGGYEQYF. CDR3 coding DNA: TGTGCCAGCAGTTTCGCCGACGGGGGCTACGAGCAGTACTTC.

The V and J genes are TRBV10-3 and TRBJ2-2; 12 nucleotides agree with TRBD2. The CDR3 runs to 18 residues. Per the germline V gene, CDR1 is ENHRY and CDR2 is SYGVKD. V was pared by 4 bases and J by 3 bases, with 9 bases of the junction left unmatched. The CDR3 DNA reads TGTGCCATCAGTGCGGCTAGCGGGAGGGCCGTTGACACCGGGGAGCTGTTTTTT. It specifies CAISAASGRAVDTGELFF.

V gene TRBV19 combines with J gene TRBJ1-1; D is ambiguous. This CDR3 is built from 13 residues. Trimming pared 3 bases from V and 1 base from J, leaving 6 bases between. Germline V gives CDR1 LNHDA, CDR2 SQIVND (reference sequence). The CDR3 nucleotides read TGTGCCAGTAGTATGTGGGAGAACACTGAAGCTTTCTTT. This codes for CASSMWENTEAFF.

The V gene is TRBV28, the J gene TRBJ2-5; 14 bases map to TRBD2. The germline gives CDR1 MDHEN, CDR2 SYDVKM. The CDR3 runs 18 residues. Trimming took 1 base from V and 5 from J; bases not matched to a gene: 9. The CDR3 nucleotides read TGTGCCAGCAGTTTATCGTATGTGGGACTAGCGGGAGACGAGACCCAGTACTTC. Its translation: CASSLSYVGLAGDETQYF. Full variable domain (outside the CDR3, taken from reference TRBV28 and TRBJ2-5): DVKVTQSSRYLVKRTGEKVFLECVQDMDHENMFWYRQDPGLGLRLIYFSYDVKMKEKGDIPEGYSVSREKKERFSLILESASTNQTSMYLCASSLSYVGLAGDETQYFGPGTRLLVL.

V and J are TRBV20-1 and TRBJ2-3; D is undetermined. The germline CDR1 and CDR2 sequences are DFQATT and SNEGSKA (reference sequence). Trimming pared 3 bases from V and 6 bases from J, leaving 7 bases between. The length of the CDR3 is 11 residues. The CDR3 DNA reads TGCAGTGCTAGGAGCGTCGATACGCAGTATTTT. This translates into CSARSVDTQYF.

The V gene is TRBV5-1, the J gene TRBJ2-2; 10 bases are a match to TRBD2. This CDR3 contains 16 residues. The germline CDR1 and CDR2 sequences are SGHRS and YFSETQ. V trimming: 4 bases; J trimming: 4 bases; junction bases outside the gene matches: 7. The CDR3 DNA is TGCGCCAGCAGCCCGTACCTAGCGGGAGTCACCGGGGAGCTGTTTTTT. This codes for CASSPYLAGVTGELFF.

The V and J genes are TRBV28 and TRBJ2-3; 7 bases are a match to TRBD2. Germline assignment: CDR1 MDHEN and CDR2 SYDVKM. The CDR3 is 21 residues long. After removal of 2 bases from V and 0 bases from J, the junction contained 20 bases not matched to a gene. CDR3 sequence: CASSLISWGGDRQSSTDTQYF. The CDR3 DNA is TGTGCCAGCAGTTTAATCAGCTGGGGGGGTGATCGACAGTCTAGCACAGATACGCAGTATTTT.